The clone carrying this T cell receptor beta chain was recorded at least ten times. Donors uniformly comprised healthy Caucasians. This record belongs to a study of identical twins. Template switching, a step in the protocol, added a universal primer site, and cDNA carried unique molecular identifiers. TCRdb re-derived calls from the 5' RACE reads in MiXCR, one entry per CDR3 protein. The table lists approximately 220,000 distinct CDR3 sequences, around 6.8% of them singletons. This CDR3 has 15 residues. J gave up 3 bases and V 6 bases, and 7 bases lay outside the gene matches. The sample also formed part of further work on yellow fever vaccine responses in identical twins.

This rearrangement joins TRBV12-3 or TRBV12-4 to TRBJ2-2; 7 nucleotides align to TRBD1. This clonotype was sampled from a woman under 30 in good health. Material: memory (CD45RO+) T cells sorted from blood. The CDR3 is CASSRTQGDTGELFF. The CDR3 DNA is TGTGCCAGCAGCCGTACGCAGGGGGACACCGGGGAGCTGTTTTTT.